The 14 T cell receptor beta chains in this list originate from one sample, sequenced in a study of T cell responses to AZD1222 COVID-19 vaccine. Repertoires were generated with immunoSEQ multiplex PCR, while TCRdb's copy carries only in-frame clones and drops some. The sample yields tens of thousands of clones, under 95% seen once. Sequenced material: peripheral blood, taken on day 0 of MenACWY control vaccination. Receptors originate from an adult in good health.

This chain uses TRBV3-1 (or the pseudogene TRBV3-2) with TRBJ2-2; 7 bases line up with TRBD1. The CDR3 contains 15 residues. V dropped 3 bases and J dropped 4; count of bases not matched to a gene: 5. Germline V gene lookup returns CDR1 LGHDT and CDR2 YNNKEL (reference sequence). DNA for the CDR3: TGTGCCAGCAGCCACCATGGGACAGCCACCGGGGAGCTGTTTTTT. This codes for CASSHHGTATGELFF.

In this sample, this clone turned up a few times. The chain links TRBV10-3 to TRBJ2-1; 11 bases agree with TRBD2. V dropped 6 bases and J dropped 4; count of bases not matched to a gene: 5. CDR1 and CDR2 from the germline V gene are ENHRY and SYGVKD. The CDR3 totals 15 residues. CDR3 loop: CAIRKLAGAYNEQFF. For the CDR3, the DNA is TGTGCCATCAGAAAACTAGCGGGGGCTTACAATGAGCAGTTCTTC.

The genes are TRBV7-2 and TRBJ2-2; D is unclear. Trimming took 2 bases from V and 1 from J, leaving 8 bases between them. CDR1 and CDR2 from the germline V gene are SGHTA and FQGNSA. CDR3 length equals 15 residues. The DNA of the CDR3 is TGTGCCAGCAGCTTAATGTCAGAGAACACCGGGGAGCTGTTTTTT. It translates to CASSLMSENTGELFF.

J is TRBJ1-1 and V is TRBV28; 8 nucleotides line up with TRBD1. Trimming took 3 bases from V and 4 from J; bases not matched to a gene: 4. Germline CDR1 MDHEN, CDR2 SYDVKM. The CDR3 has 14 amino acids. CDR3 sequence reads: CASSFPTGATEAFF. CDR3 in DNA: TGTGCCAGCAGTTTCCCGACAGGGGCCACTGAAGCTTTCTTT. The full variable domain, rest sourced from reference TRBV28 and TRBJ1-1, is DVKVTQSSRYLVKRTGEKVFLECVQDMDHENMFWYRQDPGLGLRLIYFSYDVKMKEKGDIPEGYSVSREKKERFSLILESASTNQTSMYLCASSFPTGATEAFFGQGTRLTVV.

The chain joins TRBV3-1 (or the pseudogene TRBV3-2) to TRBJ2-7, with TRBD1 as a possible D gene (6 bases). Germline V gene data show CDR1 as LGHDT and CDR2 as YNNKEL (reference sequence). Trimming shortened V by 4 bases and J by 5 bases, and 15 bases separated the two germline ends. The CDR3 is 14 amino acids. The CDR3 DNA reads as TGTGCCAGCAGCCCGCGACAGGCCCTCCACGAGCAGTACTTC. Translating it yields CASSPRQALHEQYF.

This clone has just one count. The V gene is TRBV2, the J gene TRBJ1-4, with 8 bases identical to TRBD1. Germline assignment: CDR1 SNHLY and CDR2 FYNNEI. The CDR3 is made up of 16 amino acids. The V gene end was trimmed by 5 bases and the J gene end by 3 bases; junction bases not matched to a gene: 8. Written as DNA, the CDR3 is TGTGCCAGCAGTCAGGACAGGGCTGGGGCTAATGAAAAACTGTTTTTT. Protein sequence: CASSQDRAGANEKLFF.

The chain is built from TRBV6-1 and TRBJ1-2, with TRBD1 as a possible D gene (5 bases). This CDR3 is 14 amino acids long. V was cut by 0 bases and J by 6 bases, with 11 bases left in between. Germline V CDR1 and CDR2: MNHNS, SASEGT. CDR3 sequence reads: CASSEAPGTDGYTF. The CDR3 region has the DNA TGTGCCAGCAGTGAAGCTCCGGGGACCGATGGCTACACCTTC.

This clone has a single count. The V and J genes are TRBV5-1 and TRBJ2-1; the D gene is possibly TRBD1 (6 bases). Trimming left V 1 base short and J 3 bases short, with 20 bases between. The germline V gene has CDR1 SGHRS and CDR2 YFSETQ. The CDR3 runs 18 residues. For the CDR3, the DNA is TGCGCCAGCAGCTTGACCCAAAACAGGGAAATAAGCTACAATGAGCAGTTCTTC. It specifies CASSLTQNREISYNEQFF.

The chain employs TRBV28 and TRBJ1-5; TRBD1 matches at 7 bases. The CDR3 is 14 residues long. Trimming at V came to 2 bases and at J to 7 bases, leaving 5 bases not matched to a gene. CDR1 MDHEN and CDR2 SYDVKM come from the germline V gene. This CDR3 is CASSLIAGGQPQHF. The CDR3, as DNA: TGTGCCAGCAGTTTAATAGCAGGGGGACAGCCCCAGCATTTT.

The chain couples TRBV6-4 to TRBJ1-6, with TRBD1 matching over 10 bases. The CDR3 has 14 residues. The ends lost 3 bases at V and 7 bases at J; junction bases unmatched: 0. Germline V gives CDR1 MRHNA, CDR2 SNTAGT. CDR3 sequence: CASSEGQGNSPLHF. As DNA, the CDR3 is TGTGCCAGCAGTGAGGGACAGGGGAATTCACCCCTCCACTTT.

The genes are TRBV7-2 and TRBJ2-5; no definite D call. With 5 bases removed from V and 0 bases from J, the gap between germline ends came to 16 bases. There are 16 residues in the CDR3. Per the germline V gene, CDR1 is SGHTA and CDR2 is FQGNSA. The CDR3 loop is CASSQAGGRHQETQYF. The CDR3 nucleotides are TGTGCCAGCAGCCAAGCCGGTGGGCGACACCAAGAGACCCAGTACTTC. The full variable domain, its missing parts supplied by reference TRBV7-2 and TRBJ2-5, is GAGVSQSPSNKVTEKGKDVELRCDPISGHTALYWYRQSLGQGLEFLIYFQGNSAPDKSGLPSDRFSAERTGGSVSTLTIQRTQQEDSAVYLCASSQAGGRHQETQYFGPGTRLLVL.

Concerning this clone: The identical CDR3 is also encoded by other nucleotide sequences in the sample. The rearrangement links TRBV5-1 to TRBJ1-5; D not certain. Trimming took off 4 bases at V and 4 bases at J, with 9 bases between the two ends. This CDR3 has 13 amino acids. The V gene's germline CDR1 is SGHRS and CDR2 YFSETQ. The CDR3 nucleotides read TGCGCCAGCAGCCGGGAGTTAAATCAGCCCCAGCATTTT. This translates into CASSRELNQPQHF. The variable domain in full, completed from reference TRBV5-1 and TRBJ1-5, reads KAGVTQTPRYLIKTRGQQVTLSCSPISGHRSVSWYQQTPGQGLQFLFEYFSETQRNKGNFPGRFSGRQFSNSRSEMNVSTLELGDSALYLCASSRELNQPQHFGDGTRLSIL.

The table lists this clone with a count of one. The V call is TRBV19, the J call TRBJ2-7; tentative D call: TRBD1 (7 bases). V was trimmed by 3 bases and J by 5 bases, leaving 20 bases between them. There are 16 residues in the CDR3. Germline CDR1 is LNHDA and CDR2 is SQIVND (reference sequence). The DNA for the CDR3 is TGTGCCAGTAGTATTAACTCGGCAGGGGGGAGGAACGAGCAGTACTTC. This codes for CASSINSAGGRNEQYF.

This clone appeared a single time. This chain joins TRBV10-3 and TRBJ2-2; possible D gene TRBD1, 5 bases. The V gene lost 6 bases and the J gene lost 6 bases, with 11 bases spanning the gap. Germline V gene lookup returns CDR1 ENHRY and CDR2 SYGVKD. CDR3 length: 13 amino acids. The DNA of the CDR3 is TGTGCCATCAGGGCGACAGAGCCCGGGGAGCTGTTTTTT. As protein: CAIRATEPGELFF.